This T cell receptor beta chain was recorded in a study of cytomegalovirus exposure and HLA in healthy donors. The PCR used 60 Vbeta and 13 Jbeta primers. Libraries were prepared by immunoSEQ multiplex PCR; TCRdb keeps only in-frame clonotypes and omits some of them. The data contain approximately 89,000 clones, 69% of them singletons. V trimming: 0 bases; J trimming: 2 bases; junction bases outside the gene matches: 4. Germline CDR1 MNHNY, CDR2 SVGAGI (reference sequence). CDR3 length equals 16 residues. General study findings and limits: A later analysis linked a missense variant in DCLRE1C to the trimming of TCR beta V and J genes.

A word on this clone: Its cognate antigen is unknown.

The sample comprised PBMCs. This chain uses TRBV6-6 with TRBJ2-7; 10 bases are shared with TRBD2. This TCR was recovered from a female donor in good health and CMV-seronegative. The CDR3 coding sequence is TGTGCCAGCAGTTACTCCGGGACTAGCGCTACCTACGAGCAGTACTTC. It translates to CASSYSGTSATYEQYF.